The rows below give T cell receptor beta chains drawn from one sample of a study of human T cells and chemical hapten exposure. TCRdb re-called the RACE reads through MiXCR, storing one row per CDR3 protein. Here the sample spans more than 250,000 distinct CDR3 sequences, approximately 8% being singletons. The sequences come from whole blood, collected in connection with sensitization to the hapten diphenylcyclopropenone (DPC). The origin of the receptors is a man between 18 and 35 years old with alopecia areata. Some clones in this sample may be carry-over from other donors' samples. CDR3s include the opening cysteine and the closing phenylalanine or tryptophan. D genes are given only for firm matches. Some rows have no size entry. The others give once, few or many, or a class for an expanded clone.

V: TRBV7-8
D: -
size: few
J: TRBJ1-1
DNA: TGTGCCAGCAGCTGGCAACTCGGGGAGAACACTGAAGCTTTCTTT
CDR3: CASSWQLGENTEAFF

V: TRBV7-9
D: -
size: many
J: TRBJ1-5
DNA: TGTGCCAGCAGCTTAGACGGGAGGAATCAGCCCCAGCATTTT
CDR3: CASSLDGRNQPQHF

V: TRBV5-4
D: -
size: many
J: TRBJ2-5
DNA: TGTGCCAGCAGCTCCCCAACACGCGGCCAGGAGACCCAGTACTTC
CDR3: CASSSPTRGQETQYF

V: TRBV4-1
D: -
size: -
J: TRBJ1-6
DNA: TGCGCCAGCCGGTCCGGAGAATCGAATTCACCCCTCCACTTT
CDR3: CASRSGESNSPLHF

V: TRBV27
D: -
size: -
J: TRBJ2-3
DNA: TGTGCCAGCAGCTCCCCGGACAGTAGCACAGATACGCAGTATTTT
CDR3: CASSSPDSSTDTQYF

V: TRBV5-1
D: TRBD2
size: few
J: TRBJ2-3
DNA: TGCGCCAGCAGCTTGAACCCTAGCGGGGCCCCCGGTACGCAGTATTTT
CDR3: CASSLNPSGAPGTQYF

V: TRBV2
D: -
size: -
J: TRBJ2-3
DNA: TGTGCCAGCAGTGTTCGTCAAATCACAGATACGCAGTATTTT
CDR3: CASSVRQITDTQYF

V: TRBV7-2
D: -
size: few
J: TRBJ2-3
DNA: TGTGCCAGCAGCCCCATCGATGCGGGGAATACGCAGTATTTT
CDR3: CASSPIDAGNTQYF

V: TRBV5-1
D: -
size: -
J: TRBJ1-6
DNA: TGCGCCAGCAGCCCGAGCGGGGATAGCTCCTATAATTCACCCCTCCACTTT
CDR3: CASSPSGDSSYNSPLHF

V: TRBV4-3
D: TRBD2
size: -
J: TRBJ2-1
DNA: TGCGCCAGCAGCCTGCGGCGCGGGGGGGCCGGGGATGAGCAGTTCTTC
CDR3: CASSLRRGGAGDEQFF

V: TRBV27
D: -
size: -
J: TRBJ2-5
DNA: TGTGCCAGCAGGTCGACAGACCGCTGGACCCAGTACTTC
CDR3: CASRSTDRWTQYF

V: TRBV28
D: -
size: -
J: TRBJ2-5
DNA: TGTGCCAGCAGTTTACTTAATCGGGTTACAGAGACCCAGTACTTC
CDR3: CASSLLNRVTETQYF

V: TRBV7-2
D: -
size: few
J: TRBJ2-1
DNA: TGTGCCAGCAGACCGACGGACTATAGCTCCTACAATGAGCAGTTCTTC
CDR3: CASRPTDYSSYNEQFF

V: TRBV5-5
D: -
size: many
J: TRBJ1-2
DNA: TGTGCCAGCAGCTTTCCGGGGGCCGGCTATGGCTACACCTTC
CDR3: CASSFPGAGYGYTF

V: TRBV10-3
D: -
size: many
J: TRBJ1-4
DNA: TGTGCCATCAACGGGGGGGTCGCTGAAAAACTGTTTTTT
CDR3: CAINGGVAEKLFF

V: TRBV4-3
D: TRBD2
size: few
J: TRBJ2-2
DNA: TGCGCCAGCAGCCAGGCTAGCGGGGGGTTTGGCGGGGAGCTGTTTTTT
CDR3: CASSQASGGFGGELFF

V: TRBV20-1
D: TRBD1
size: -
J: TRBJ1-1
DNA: TGCAGTGCTAGGGAAGCGGGACAGGGAGGCACTGAAGCTTTCTTT
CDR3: CSAREAGQGGTEAFF

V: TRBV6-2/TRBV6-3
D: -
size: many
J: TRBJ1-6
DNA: TGTGCCAGCAGTTACCAAGGGGAGGGGTCACCCCTCCACTTT
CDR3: CASSYQGEGSPLHF

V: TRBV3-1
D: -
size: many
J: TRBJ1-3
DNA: TGTGCCAGCAGCCAGTCTGGAAACACCATATATTTT
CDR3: CASSQSGNTIYF

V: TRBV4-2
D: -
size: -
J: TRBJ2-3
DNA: TGTGTCAGCAGCCAAGACACTAGCACGCAGTATTTT
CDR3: CVSSQDTSTQYF

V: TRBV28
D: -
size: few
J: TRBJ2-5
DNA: TGTGCCAGCACCGTCGTCTCCGGGAACCAAGAGACCCAGTACTTC
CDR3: CASTVVSGNQETQYF

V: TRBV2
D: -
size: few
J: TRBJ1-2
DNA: TGTGCCAGCAGTGATCAGGAATCTAACTATGGCTACACCTTC
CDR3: CASSDQESNYGYTF

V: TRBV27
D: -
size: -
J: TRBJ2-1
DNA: TGTGCCAGCAGTTTACCCGACGGGCGTGAGCAGTTCTTC
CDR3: CASSLPDGREQFF

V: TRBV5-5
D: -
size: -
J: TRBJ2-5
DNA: TGTGCCAGCAGCTTGGGAGGGACGGAACAAGAGACCCAGTACTTC
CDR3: CASSLGGTEQETQYF

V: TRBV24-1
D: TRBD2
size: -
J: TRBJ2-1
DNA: TGTGCCACCAGTGGCCGCGGGCGCGGGGGGGCCCCTGAGCAGTTCTTC
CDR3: CATSGRGRGGAPEQFF

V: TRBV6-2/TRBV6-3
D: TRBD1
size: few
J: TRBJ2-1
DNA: TGTGCCAGCTCCCAGGGACCCGGGACAGGGAAGCTTTTGGCCAGCTTATACAATGAGCAGTTCTTC
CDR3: CASSQGPGTGKLLASLYNEQFF

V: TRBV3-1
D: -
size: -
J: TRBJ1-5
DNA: TGTGCCAGCAGCCAACACAGGGATAATCAGCCCCAGCATTTT
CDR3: CASSQHRDNQPQHF